This is a list of T cell receptor beta chains from one sample in a study of cytomegalovirus exposure and HLA in healthy donors. The assay was immunoSEQ multiplex PCR, and TCRdb's table has in-frame clones only and misses some. Of over 200,000 clones in the sample, around four fifths were seen once. Sequenced input: PBMCs. All receptors derive from a woman between 18 and 29 years old in good health and CMV-seronegative. CDR3s include the opening cysteine and the closing phenylalanine or tryptophan. The D gene is left open where the match is weak. Not every row has a clone size; where given, it reads once, few, many or a size class.

J	size	V	D	DNA	CDR3
TRBJ2-6	.	TRBV7-2	.	TGTGCCAGCAGCTTAAGGGAATCTGGGGCCAACGTCCTGACTTTC	CASSLRESGANVLTF
TRBJ1-2	once	TRBV5-4	.	TGTGCCAGCAGCTTGGACGGCCAGGAGGGTGGCTACACCTTC	CASSLDGQEGGYTF
TRBJ2-5	once	TRBV6-6	TRBD2	TGTGCCAGCAGCGGGACTAGCGGGTCGGAGGAGACCCAGTACTTC	CASSGTSGSEETQYF
TRBJ2-7	.	TRBV27	.	TGTGCCAGCAGTTTTACCCCTGGGAAGAACTACGAGCAGTACTTC	CASSFTPGKNYEQYF
TRBJ1-1	.	TRBV27	.	TGTGCCAGCAGTTTTGTCCTCGGATACACTGAAGCTTTCTTT	CASSFVLGYTEAFF
TRBJ2-7	.	TRBV5-1	TRBD1	TGCGCCAGCAGCCCCCAGGGGGAGTACGAGCAGTACTTC	CASSPQGEYEQYF
TRBJ2-7	.	TRBV4-1	.	TGCGCCAGCAGCCAAGATCGGACCCATTCCGAGCAGTACTTC	CASSQDRTHSEQYF
TRBJ2-5	.	TRBV15	TRBD1	TGTGCCACCAGCAGACCTGGGACAGGTGGAGAGACCCAGTACTTC	CATSRPGTGGETQYF
TRBJ2-7	.	TRBV5-1	TRBD1	TGCGCCAGCAGCTTGGCCCGGGACAGGGTAACCTACGAGCAGTACTTC	CASSLARDRVTYEQYF
TRBJ1-1	.	TRBV7-3	.	TGTGCCAGCAGAATTGATAGGAACACTGAAGCTTTCTTT	CASRIDRNTEAFF
TRBJ2-7	.	TRBV28	.	TGTGCCAGCAGTTTGCTTGGACTCCGGGAGCAGTACTTC	CASSLLGLREQYF
TRBJ2-7	.	TRBV5-1	.	TGCGCCAGCAGCCCCGGAGGGGGGGTGGACGAGCAGTACTTC	CASSPGGGVDEQYF
TRBJ1-2	.	TRBV19	.	TGTGCCAGTAACACAAGGGGGGACGGATCTAACTATGGCTACACCTTC	CASNTRGDGSNYGYTF
TRBJ2-5	few	TRBV27	.	TGTGCCAGCAGAACGCTGAGCGAGGCAGAGACCCAGTACTTC	CASRTLSEAETQYF
TRBJ1-5	.	TRBV28	.	TGTGCCAGCACCTTGGGAGGGGGTGGGAATCAGCCCCAGCATTTT	CASTLGGGGNQPQHF
TRBJ1-2	many	TRBV6-5	.	TGTGCCAGCAGTTGGAATAGACTACCTAACTATGGCTACACCTTC	CASSWNRLPNYGYTF
TRBJ2-7	.	TRBV10-3	.	TGTGCCATCAGTGCTTCGGGGAGCTCCTACGAGCAGTACTTC	CAISASGSSYEQYF
TRBJ1-2	.	TRBV30	.	TGTGCCTGGAGTTACCCGCAGGGTACTGGCTACACCTTC	CAWSYPQGTGYTF
TRBJ1-1	once	TRBV5-1	.	TGCGCCAGCGGCCGTCTGGGGAACACTGAAGCTTTCTTT	CASGRLGNTEAFF
TRBJ2-1	.	TRBV18	.	TGTGCCAGCTCACCCCGACAGGAGCAGTTCTTC	CASSPRQEQFF
TRBJ2-2	.	TRBV9	TRBD1	TGTGCCAGCAGCGGACAGGGGGCCACCGGGGAGCTGTTTTTT	CASSGQGATGELFF
TRBJ2-1	.	TRBV27	.	TGTGCCAGCAGTTTAATTCAGGCGGAAGGCTCCTACAATGAGCAGTTCTTC	CASSLIQAEGSYNEQFF
TRBJ2-7	.	TRBV11-1	TRBD2	TGTGCCAGCAGCTTAGAAGGAGCGGGGGGCCGCTACGAGCAGTACTTC	CASSLEGAGGRYEQYF
TRBJ1-1	.	TRBV6-1	.	TGTGCCAGCTCTGACAGTAACACTGAAGCTTTCTTT	CASSDSNTEAFF
TRBJ1-1	.	TRBV4-1	.	TGCGCCAGCAGCCAAGCCATACTGGGGTCGAACACTGAAGCTTTCTTT	CASSQAILGSNTEAFF
TRBJ1-4	.	TRBV5-4	.	TGTGCCAGCAGCCCTGACCTCGGGAGAACTAATGAAAAACTGTTTTTT	CASSPDLGRTNEKLFF
TRBJ2-3	.	TRBV27	.	TGTGCCAGCACCCAAGGGGATACGCAGTATTTT	CASTQGDTQYF
TRBJ2-2	few	TRBV15	.	TGTGCCACCAGCAGAGATTATAGGGAGCTGTTTTTT	CATSRDYRELFF
TRBJ1-1	.	TRBV9	.	TGTGCCAGCAGCGTAGGGGGGTCGAACACTGAAGCTTTCTTT	CASSVGGSNTEAFF
TRBJ1-2	.	TRBV18	.	TGTGCCAGCTCCCGCGTCGAGTCCAGGGCCTATGGCTACACCTTC	CASSRVESRAYGYTF
TRBJ2-3	.	TRBV5-1	TRBD2	TGCGCCAGCAGCACCTCTACTAGCGGGAGGGCCTTAGATACGCAGTATTTT	CASSTSTSGRALDTQYF
TRBJ2-2	.	TRBV2	.	TGTGCCAGCAATACGGAGAACACCGGGGAGCTGTTTTTT	CASNTENTGELFF
TRBJ1-1	few	TRBV5-1	.	TGCGCCAGCAGCTTGGGAGACAGCAACACTGAAGCTTTCTTT	CASSLGDSNTEAFF
TRBJ2-3	.	TRBV25-1	TRBD1	TGTGCCAGCAGTGAATTTTCGACAGGGAGTACGCAGTATTTT	CASSEFSTGSTQYF
TRBJ2-3	.	TRBV4-2	.	TGTGCCAGCAGCCAATACCTCAATGTCCCCACAGATACGCAGTATTTT	CASSQYLNVPTDTQYF
TRBJ2-3	.	TRBV27	TRBD2	TGTGCCAGCAGTTCCCGACTAGCGGGAGGCGTAGGGGATACGCAGTATTTT	CASSSRLAGGVGDTQYF
TRBJ1-2	.	TRBV5-4	.	TGTGCCAGCGGGACGAGGATGCGGTATGGCTACACCTTC	CASGTRMRYGYTF
TRBJ2-1	.	TRBV6-5	TRBD2	TGTGCCAGCAGTTACTCAGCGGGGTTCAATGAGCAGTTCTTC	CASSYSAGFNEQFF
TRBJ1-6	.	TRBV7-9	TRBD1	TGTGCCAGCAGCCAACAAGGACAGGGGAGAAATTCACCCCTCCACTTT	CASSQQGQGRNSPLHF
TRBJ2-3	.	TRBV27	.	TGTGCCAGCAGTTTAGCCCAGACGAGCACAGATACGCAGTATTTT	CASSLAQTSTDTQYF
TRBJ1-2	.	TRBV5-1	.	TGCGCCAGCAGCTTGGTAGCTGTAGGAGGGTATGGCTACACCTTC	CASSLVAVGGYGYTF
TRBJ2-7	.	TRBV5-4	.	TGTGCCAGCAGCTTGGACAGAAACTACGAGCAGTACTTC	CASSLDRNYEQYF
TRBJ1-5	.	TRBV6-5	.	TGTGCCAGCAGTTACTCGGGGGCCTCCGGGAATCAGCCCCAGCATTTT	CASSYSGASGNQPQHF
TRBJ1-2	.	TRBV5-4	.	TGTGCCAGCAGCGACAAAGCAGGGCGAGCTAACTATGGCTACACCTTC	CASSDKAGRANYGYTF
TRBJ1-5	.	TRBV6-1	.	TGTGCCAGCAGTGAATATGGGCAGGTCCGCCAGCCCCAGCATTTT	CASSEYGQVRQPQHF
TRBJ2-5	.	TRBV6-1	.	TGTGCCAGCACCGAGCAGGGGGAGACCCAGTACTTC	CASTEQGETQYF
TRBJ2-1	.	TRBV27	.	TGTGCCAGCAGTTTCCGTGCGGGGCCAATAGACAATGAGCAGTTCTTC	CASSFRAGPIDNEQFF
TRBJ2-1	.	TRBV4-1	TRBD2	TGCGCCAGCAGTGGCTTAGCGGGATTGGACAATGAGCAGTTCTTC	CASSGLAGLDNEQFF
TRBJ1-2	.	TRBV28	.	TGTGCCAGCAGCCTCCTCGAAGGCTATGGCTACACCTTC	CASSLLEGYGYTF
TRBJ1-5	.	TRBV19	.	TGTGCCAGTAGTACAATCCTCAGGAGTCAGCCCCAGCATTTT	CASSTILRSQPQHF
TRBJ1-2	.	TRBV27	.	TGTGCCAGCAGTTTCCTCCGGGACATGGGGGACGGCTACACCTTC	CASSFLRDMGDGYTF
TRBJ1-4	.	TRBV15	TRBD1	TGTGCCACCAGCAGCGGGGACAGGGGAGCAACTAATGAAAAACTGTTTTTT	CATSSGDRGATNEKLFF
TRBJ2-2	.	TRBV5-1	.	TGCGCCAGCAGCTCAATGTCGGGAGCTCACACCGGGGAGCTGTTTTTT	CASSSMSGAHTGELFF
TRBJ1-2	few	TRBV30	TRBD1	TGTGCCTGGTCTCGGGGGACAGGGGAAAGAAATGGCTACACCTTC	CAWSRGTGERNGYTF
TRBJ1-5	.	TRBV19	TRBD1	TGTGCCAGTAGGCCGGGAGGGGGCAGGCGCAATCAGCCCCAGCATTTT	CASRPGGGRRNQPQHF
TRBJ2-7	.	TRBV5-4	TRBD1	TGTGCCAGCAGCCGGGACAGGGGCTCCTACGAGCAGTACTTC	CASSRDRGSYEQYF
TRBJ2-2	.	TRBV7-9	.	TGTGCCAGCAGCCGCGGACCAGCAACTAACACCGGGGAGCTGTTTTTT	CASSRGPATNTGELFF
TRBJ1-1	.	TRBV28	.	TGTGCCAGCAGTTTAGGGCGGGGAGGTGGCACTGAAGCTTTCTTT	CASSLGRGGGTEAFF
TRBJ1-2	.	TRBV10-2	.	TGCGCCAGCATAAGTGGGGGTGGGGATGGTGGCTACACCTTC	CASISGGGDGGYTF
TRBJ1-6	once	TRBV7-3	.	TGTGCCAGCAGCTTGTCCTCGAGCTCCTATAATTCACCCCTCCACTTT	CASSLSSSSYNSPLHF